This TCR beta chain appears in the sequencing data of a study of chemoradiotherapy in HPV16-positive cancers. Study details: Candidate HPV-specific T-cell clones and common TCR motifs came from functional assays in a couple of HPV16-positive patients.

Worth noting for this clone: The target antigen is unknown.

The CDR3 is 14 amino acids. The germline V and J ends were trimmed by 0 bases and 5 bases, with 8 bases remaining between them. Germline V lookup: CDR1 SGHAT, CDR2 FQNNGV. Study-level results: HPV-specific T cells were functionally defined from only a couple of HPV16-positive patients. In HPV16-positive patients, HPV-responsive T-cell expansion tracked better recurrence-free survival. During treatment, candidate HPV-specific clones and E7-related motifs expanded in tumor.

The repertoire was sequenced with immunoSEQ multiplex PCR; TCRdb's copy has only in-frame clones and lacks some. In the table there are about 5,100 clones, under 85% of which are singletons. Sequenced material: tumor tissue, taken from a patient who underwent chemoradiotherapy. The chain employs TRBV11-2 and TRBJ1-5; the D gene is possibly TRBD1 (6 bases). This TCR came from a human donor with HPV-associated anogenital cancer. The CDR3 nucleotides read TGTGCCAGCAGCTTAGATGGGGGCGATCAGCCCCAGCATTTT. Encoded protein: CASSLDGGDQPQHF.